The clone carrying this T cell receptor (beta chain) was recorded a few times. Its antigen is not identified. These data are taken from a study of T cells after yellow fever vaccination. Study context: Researchers used SMART-Seq v4 Ultra Low Input to prepare fractions that had low cell numbers. The study's findings and limits: Clones that expanded after primary vaccination mostly reappeared after the booster (over 95% CD4, 80% to 90% CD8).

By 5'RACE template switching, TCR cDNA was produced, with a universal primer site and UMIs added in the process. TCRdb re-called the 5' RACE reads with MiXCR, one entry per CDR3 protein. The top ten hold roughly a sixth of the sample, which has roughly 520,000 distinct CDR3 sequences, about a fifth seen once. Trimming stripped 6 bases from V and 0 bases from J, with 12 bases between. Germline CDR1 reads SGHAT; CDR2 reads FQNNGV. This CDR3 has 15 amino acids. The chain recombines TRBV11-2 with TRBJ2-1; tentative D call: TRBD2 (5 bases). The source was PBMCs, collected roughly 20 days after the first yellow fever vaccination. This TCR came from a man aged 18 to 35 who received the YFV17D yellow fever vaccine. CDR3 bases: TGTGCCAGCAGTTCCCTCCGGGACTCCTACAATGAGCAGTTCTTC. This gives the protein CASSSLRDSYNEQFF.